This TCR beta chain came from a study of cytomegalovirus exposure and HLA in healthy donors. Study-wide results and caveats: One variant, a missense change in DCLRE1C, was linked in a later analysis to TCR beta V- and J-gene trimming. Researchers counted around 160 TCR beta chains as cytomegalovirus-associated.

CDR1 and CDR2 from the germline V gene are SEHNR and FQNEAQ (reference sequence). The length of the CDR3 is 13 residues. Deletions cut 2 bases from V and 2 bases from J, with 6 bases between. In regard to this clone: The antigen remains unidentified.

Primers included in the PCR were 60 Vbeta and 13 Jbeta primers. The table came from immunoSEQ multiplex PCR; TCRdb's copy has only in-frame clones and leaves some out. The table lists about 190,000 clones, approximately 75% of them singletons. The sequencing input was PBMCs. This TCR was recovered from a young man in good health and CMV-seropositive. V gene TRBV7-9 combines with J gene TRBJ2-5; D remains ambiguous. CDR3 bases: TGTGCCAGCAGCTTAACACAACAAGAGACCCAGTACTTC. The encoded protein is CASSLTQQETQYF.